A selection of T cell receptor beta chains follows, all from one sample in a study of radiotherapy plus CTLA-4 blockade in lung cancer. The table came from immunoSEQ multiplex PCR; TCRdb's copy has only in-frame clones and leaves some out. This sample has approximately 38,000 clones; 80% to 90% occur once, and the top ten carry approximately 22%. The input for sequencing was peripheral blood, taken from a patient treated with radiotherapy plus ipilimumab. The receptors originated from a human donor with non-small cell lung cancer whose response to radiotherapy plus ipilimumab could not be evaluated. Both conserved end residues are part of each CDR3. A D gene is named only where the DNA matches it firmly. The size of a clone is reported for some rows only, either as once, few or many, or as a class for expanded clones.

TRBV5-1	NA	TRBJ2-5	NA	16	CASSLSPTRGAETQYF	TGCGCCAGCAGCTTGTCTCCGACCAGGGGGGCAGAGACCCAGTACTTC
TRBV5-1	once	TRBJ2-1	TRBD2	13	CASNFGRFNEQFF	TGCGCCAGCAATTTCGGGAGGTTCAATGAGCAGTTCTTC
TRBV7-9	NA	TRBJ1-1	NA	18	CASSSPLGQGRGGTEAFF	TGTGCCAGCAGCTCTCCATTGGGACAAGGCCGAGGGGGCACTGAAGCTTTCTTT
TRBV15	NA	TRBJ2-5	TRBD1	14	CATSARTGVETQYF	TGTGCCACCAGCGCAAGGACAGGGGTAGAGACCCAGTACTTC
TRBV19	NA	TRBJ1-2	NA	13	CASSIGGYYGYTF	TGTGCCAGTAGTATCGGGGGGTATTATGGCTACACCTTC
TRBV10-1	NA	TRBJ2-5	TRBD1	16	CASSESRDRFWETQYF	TGCGCCAGCAGTGAGTCCCGGGACAGGTTTTGGGAGACCCAGTACTTC
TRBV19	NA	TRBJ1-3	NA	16	CASREVDNAPSHTIYF	TGTGCCAGTAGGGAGGTCGACAACGCCCCCTCTCACACCATATATTTT
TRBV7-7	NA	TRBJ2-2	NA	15	CASSPSGPGTGELFF	TGTGCTAGCAGTCCATCCGGACCAGGGACCGGGGAGCTGTTTTTT
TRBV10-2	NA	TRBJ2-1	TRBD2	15	CASSPLAGSYNEQFF	TGCGCCAGCAGTCCGCTAGCGGGCTCCTACAATGAGCAGTTCTTC
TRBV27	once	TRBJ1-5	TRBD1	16	CASSLTGGRGRVTQHF	TGTGCCAGCAGTTTAACCGGGGGCAGGGGGCGTGTGACCCAGCATTTT
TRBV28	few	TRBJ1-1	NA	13	CASTGLQGTEAFF	TGTGCCAGCACGGGCCTCCAGGGCACTGAAGCTTTCTTT